This record looks at one T cell receptor (beta chain) sequence and its context. Its antigen is unidentified. The data originate from a study of cytomegalovirus exposure and HLA in healthy donors. Study summary: Around 190 million T cells yielded roughly 120 million unique TCR beta sequences, as an earlier analysis found. Study observations and caveats: The authors later found most CMV-associated TCR beta chains appeared HLA-restricted. Later work found that TCR association rates differed between HLA loci; DRB1 had the most and HLA-C the fewest. The authors later linked a missense DCLRE1C variant to TCR beta V- and J-gene trimming.

J was trimmed by 3 bases and V by 3 bases; bases with no gene match: 3. The CDR3 sequence is 14 residues long. Per the germline V gene, CDR1 is SGDLS and CDR2 is YYNGEE. Researchers ran the PCR with 60 Vbeta and 13 Jbeta primers. Sequencing was performed with immunoSEQ multiplex PCR; in TCRdb, only in-frame clones are kept and a portion is missing. The sample lists 100,000 to 150,000 clones, about four fifths occurring once. This chain connects TRBV9 to TRBJ1-2; 9 bases match TRBD1. The specimen was PBMCs. This clonotype was obtained from a man in his forties in good health and CMV-seronegative. The CDR3 region is CASSAGQGDYGYTF. The CDR3 nucleotides are TGTGCCAGCAGCGCGGGACAGGGAGACTATGGCTACACCTTC.